The TCR beta chain described here comes from a study of blood T cell repertoires in COVID-19. TCRdb's table, derived via immunoSEQ multiplex PCR, lists solely in-frame clones and lacks some. The repertoire has roughly 200,000 clones, approximately 86% of them found once; the top ten carry 0.95% to 1.5%. V dropped 6 bases and J dropped 6 bases, with 18 bases sitting between them. Germline assignment: CDR1 SGHTA and CDR2 FQGNSA. This CDR3 is built from 16 residues. The sample comprised peripheral blood. The TCR was taken from a woman aged 25-40 years with COVID-19, enrolled during active disease. The chain carries TRBV7-2 and TRBJ1-6, with unresolved D. The CDR3 DNA is TGTGCCAGCAGTCACCCGGGTGGGGAGGGTAATTCACCCCTCCACTTT. Its translation is CASSHPGGEGNSPLHF. Drawing the rest from reference TRBV7-2 and TRBJ1-6, the complete variable domain is GAGVSQSPSNKVTEKGKDVELRCDPISGHTALYWYRQSLGQGLEFLIYFQGNSAPDKSGLPSDRFSAERTGGSVSTLTIQRTQQEDSAVYLCASSHPGGEGNSPLHFGNGTRLTVT.